This TCR beta chain was identified during a study of blood T cells in healthy people across ages. General study points: The diversity estimates, figures obtained from one million T cells, were considered underestimates.

PCR was performed a second time for about 7 to 11 cycles using a sample-barcoded 5' primer and a J-beta primer mix. From each sample, at least 2.5 million paired-end reads containing CDR3 were obtained. A single record per CDR3 protein comes from TCRdb applying MiXCR to the 5' RACE reads. This sample has more than 600,000 distinct CDR3 sequences, with 25% found just once. V shed 0 bases and J shed 0 bases, with 12 bases lying between them. The CDR3 runs 15 residues. The germline V gene has CDR1 DFQATT and CDR2 SNEGSKA (reference sequence). Note on this clonotype: Its target is not known.

These sequences were also reported in another study, on T cells of mothers and their children.

The chain has TRBV20-1 and TRBJ2-7; perhaps TRBD2 as D (6 bases). Material: blood. This sequence originates from a boy between 10 and 17 years old in good health. The CDR3 region is CSARERRGSSYEQYF. The CDR3 coding sequence is TGCAGTGCTAGAGAGCGGCGGGGTAGCTCCTACGAGCAGTACTTC.